This T cell receptor (beta chain) was documented in a study of siplizumab effects on memory and regulatory T cells. Every sample had approximately 10^5 of its TCR templates assayed. The method was immunoSEQ multiplex PCR; TCRdb's version includes in-frame clones alone and lacks a portion of them. The sample records about 100,000 clones, roughly 92% being singletons. The clonotype was recovered from a human donor in good health. The sequencing input was Tregs sorted from blood.

The CDR3 reads CASSLVGEGGSPLHF. The CDR3 nucleotides read TGTGCCAGCAGCTTGGTGGGGGAAGGCGGTTCACCCCTCCACTTT. The J gene is TRBJ1-6, the V gene TRBV7-6; possible D gene TRBD1, 5 bases. Germline values: CDR1 SGHVS, CDR2 FNYEAQ. V lost 3 bases to trimming and J lost 9 bases, with 15 bases between them. The CDR3 has 15 residues.